The present T cell receptor beta chain was sequenced within a study of T-cell reconstitution after alpha-beta-depleted transplantation in children. A library of TCRbeta sequences, prepared with unique molecular identifiers, was generated. TCRdb itself ran the PCR reads through MiXCR, one entry per CDR3 protein. The profile covers around 400,000 distinct CDR3 sequences, with just over 20% appearing a single time and over 3.5% taken by the ten largest. The V segment lost 4 bases and the J segment 4 bases; nucleotides outside the gene matches: 7. The CDR3 runs 16 residues. The germline gives CDR1 SGHRS, CDR2 YFSETQ.

The clonotype originates from a human donor who donated a stem cell graft to a child with acute myeloid leukemia. The chain carries TRBV5-1 and TRBJ2-3, with 12 bases fitting TRBD2. Material: PBMCs from the stem cell graft donor, obtained from the stem cell graft. CDR3 sequence: CASSVTSGRRSDTQYF. CDR3 DNA: TGCGCCAGCAGCGTAACTAGCGGGAGGAGGTCAGATACGCAGTATTTT. The entire variable domain, with the rest obtained from reference TRBV5-1 and TRBJ2-3, is as follows: KAGVTQTPRYLIKTRGQQVTLSCSPISGHRSVSWYQQTPGQGLQFLFEYFSETQRNKGNFPGRFSGRQFSNSRSEMNVSTLELGDSALYLCASSVTSGRRSDTQYFGPGTRLTVL.